The 10 T cell receptor beta chains presented below share a single source sample, sequenced in a study of cytomegalovirus exposure and HLA in healthy donors. This PCR relied on a set of 60 Vbeta primers and 13 Jbeta primers. The method was immunoSEQ multiplex PCR; TCRdb's version includes in-frame clones alone and lacks a portion of them. The profile shows around 130,000 clones, 77% of them singletons. Sequencing input: PBMCs. Every receptor here comes from a man aged 18 to 29 in good health and CMV-seropositive.

As DNA, the CDR3 is TGTGCCAGCAGTTCACTACATACAGGGCGCTTCGGCGAGCAGTACTTC. Translated: CASSSLHTGRFGEQYF. The rearrangement joins TRBV6-5 to TRBJ2-7; TRBD1 is a possible D gene (6 bases). V was trimmed by 4 bases and J by 6 bases, leaving 22 bases between them. CDR1 MNHEY and CDR2 SVGAGI come from the germline V gene. This CDR3 comprises 16 residues.

The J gene is TRBJ2-5, the V gene TRBV5-1; D may be TRBD2 (5 bases). V was clipped by 5 bases and J by 5 bases, with 19 bases between them. CDR3 size: 15 residues. From germline, CDR1 is SGHRS and CDR2 YFSETQ. This CDR3 reads CASRTKLDPWETQYF. CDR3 DNA sequence: TGCGCCAGCAGGACTAAATTGGACCCCTGGGAGACCCAGTACTTC.

The gene calls are TRBV30 and TRBJ2-7, with 7 bases that match TRBD1. J gave up 1 base and V 4 bases, and 10 bases lay outside the gene matches. CDR1 and CDR2 (germline): GTSNPN, SVGIG (reference sequence). The CDR3 covers 15 residues. Written as DNA, the CDR3 is TGTGCCTGGACCGGGCCCGGACAGGATTCCTACGAGCAGTACTTC. It yields the protein CAWTGPGQDSYEQYF.

V gene TRBV25-1 combines with J gene TRBJ1-5, with a possible D match to TRBD1 (5 bases). CDR1 is MGHDK, CDR2 SYGVNS, per germline. CDR3 length: 14 amino acids. Trimming stripped 4 bases from V and 4 bases from J, with 11 bases between. The DNA for the CDR3 is TGTGCCAGCAGTGGACCAAGGGGAAATCAGCCCCAGCATTTT. It specifies CASSGPRGNQPQHF.

This chain links TRBV4-2 with TRBJ2-1; maybe TRBD2 (5 bases). The CDR3 is made up of 17 amino acids. V was trimmed by 4 bases and J by 4 bases, leaving 20 bases between them. Germline lookup yields CDR1 LGHNA and CDR2 YNFKEQ. The CDR3: CASSLPRVIALYNEQFF. CDR3 bases: TGTGCCAGCAGCCTCCCCCGGGTGATAGCGCTATACAATGAGCAGTTCTTC.

V usage is TRBV27 and J usage is TRBJ2-4; 8 nucleotides agree with TRBD1. CDR1 MNHEY and CDR2 SMNVEV come from the germline V gene (reference sequence). The CDR3 is made up of 16 amino acids. V lost 4 bases and J lost 2; bases outside the gene matches: 7. The CDR3 nucleotides are TGTGCCAGCAGTTCTCGACAGGGGCTATCCAAAAACATTCAGTACTTC. This encodes CASSSRQGLSKNIQYF.

This chain joins TRBV2 and TRBJ1-5; no reliable D call. The CDR3 loop spans 15 amino acids. V lost 2 bases, J lost 2 bases, and 10 bases lay in between. Germline V gene lookup returns CDR1 SNHLY and CDR2 FYNNEI. The CDR3 spells CASSESRIGNQPQHF. The CDR3 bases are TGTGCCAGCAGTGAATCGCGGATAGGCAATCAGCCCCAGCATTTT.

CDR3 in amino acids: CASSLVRAGELFF. The CDR3 DNA follows: TGTGCCAGCAGCTTAGTCCGAGCTGGGGAGCTGTTTTTT. The chain has TRBV11-2 and TRBJ2-2; D gene unclear. V shed 1 base and J shed 8 bases, with 8 bases lying between them. This CDR3 spans 13 amino acids. CDR1 SGHAT and CDR2 FQNNGV come from the germline V gene.

The chain links TRBV12-5 to TRBJ2-7, with unresolved D. Between the trimmed V and J ends, which lost 8 bases and 0 bases, there was a span of 5 bases. Germline V gives CDR1 LGHNT, CDR2 FRNRAP. The CDR3 spans 11 residues. Written as DNA, the CDR3 is TGTGCTAGTAGGAGCTCCTACGAGCAGTACTTC. Protein: CASRSSYEQYF.

This chain links TRBV25-1 with TRBJ1-1; tentatively, D is TRBD1 (5 bases). Trimming cost V 1 base and J 1 base, with 7 bases left between them. The CDR3 extends over 14 amino acids. CDR1 and CDR2 (germline): MGHDK, SYGVNS. The CDR3 loop reads CASSEFGGNTEAFF. CDR3 bases: TGTGCCAGCAGTGAATTCGGGGGGAACACTGAAGCTTTCTTT.